This TCR beta chain was obtained from a study of cytomegalovirus exposure and HLA in healthy donors (TCRdb year 2017). Background on the whole study: In an earlier analysis of 587 of the donors, about 260 Gb of sequence data and 100 million or so unique TCR beta sequences from about 190 million T cells were reported. An earlier analysis of several hundred of the donors used high-throughput TCR beta sequencing to judge whether each TCR beta V gene segment behaved as functional or pseudogenic. A later genetic analysis used genome-wide SNP genotypes for about 65% of the 666 donors, treating that subset as a discovery cohort. An early release covering roughly 640 HLA-typed donors comprised about 320 gigabases of sequencing data and some 79 million unique TCR sequences. Of the roughly 390 genotyped donors, less than 90% were placed in the genetic ancestry cluster associated with self-reported Caucasian donors. High-throughput TCR immunosequencing, statistical association of individual TCRs with disease status, and machine learning were combined to predict cytomegalovirus infection status. A later analysis re-analyzed previously published TCR beta repertoires from 650 to 800 donors and added high-resolution HLA genotyping to study TCR occurrence patterns. Every discovery cohort repertoire had been produced on one sequencing platform. Rather than using new phenotypic data, the later analysis identified candidate immune exposures from TCR beta sequences and from how often those sequences occurred across donors. The number of typed donors differed by locus: about 620-640 for A, B, C, DRB1 and DQB1; some 500 for DQA1; approximately 610 for DPA1; and roughly 450 for DPB1. About five DR-DQ haplotypes were treated as single units for association and clustering because of strong linkage in the cohort. Among some 400 genotyped donors of the cohort, an average of roughly 230,000 unique TCR beta nucleotide sequences was sequenced per donor, of which approximately 18% were non-productive. Along with the roughly 670-subject first cohort, a separate validation cohort of over a hundred different subjects was used. Both class I and class II loci were covered by HLA typing, at four-digit resolution. Using immunosequencing, the study profiled T cell repertoires from 500 to 800 subjects and related those repertoires to cytomegalovirus serostatus. Donor age, sex, ethnicity and CMV serostatus were compiled together with the repertoire data. The study was designed to test whether signatures of past pathogen exposure could be identified by cataloging public T cell receptors. Overall results and qualifications from the work: The cohort was sequenced for TCR beta chains only, and without alpha or paired-chain data the features that could be detected were limited. The authors suggested that the approach could potentially be generalized to other disease states and immunological phenotypes. According to a later analysis, TCR association rates differed among HLA loci, with DRB1 alleles showing the most associated TCRs and HLA-C alleles showing the fewest. In an earlier analysis of approximately 590 of the donors, most TCR beta V segments appeared in productive rearrangements about 87% or about 30% of the time, broadly matching IMGT annotations. Cytomegalovirus status was reported to be diagnosed by the classifier with high specificity and sensitivity in both the original and validation cohorts. Across donors, most TCR sequences were observed very rarely, whereas some public TCRs were present in many individuals. HLA typing was unavailable for some donors at each locus, so association tests used only the typed subset. The study listed 150 to 200 TCR beta chains as associated with cytomegalovirus. A few of the identified cytomegalovirus-associated TCR beta chains were confirmed in vitro to be specific for cytomegalovirus antigens. In a later analysis, several top co-occurrence clusters were reported to appear linked to parvovirus B19, influenza, CMV and Epstein-Barr virus. Linkage disequilibrium might explain the correlated functional status among segregating V segments, but an unknown experimental factor could not be ruled out. A further reported finding was that TCR beta sequences accurately predicted the HLA-A and HLA-B alleles for most subjects in the first cohort. Over 15 rarely observed V segments, including chromosome 9 orphons, were excluded from the earlier analysis of some 590 of the donors because counts were too low. Assigning TCR associations to individual alleles was difficult when HLA alleles, especially DR and DQ, strongly co-occurred. In a later analysis, HLA-associated TCR beta chains were found to be more clonally expanded and to have lower generation probabilities than equally common non-associated chains. A cluster of highly shared sequence variants was judged likely to represent a technical artifact of the sequencing pipeline. According to a later genetic analysis, donors in an Asian-associated ancestry cluster had fewer N-insertions in productive TCRs than the roughly 670-donor mean. Roughly uniform sequencing depth across donors was assumed in presence/absence analyses, although this assumption may not hold. Some IMGT-functional V segments, including TRBV6-2 and TRBV6-3, could not be distinguished by the 87-base-pair reads and were therefore excluded. A later analysis associated some 17,000 TCR beta sequences with specific HLA alleles at a false discovery rate of 0.05. Immune exposure information for the cohort was limited to CMV serostatus. V-gene and J-gene trimming of TCR beta chains was associated with a missense DCLRE1C variant in a later genetic analysis, and the association was replicated in an independent cohort. A later analysis found that most CMV-associated TCR beta chains appeared HLA-restricted, with HLA associations seemingly driven largely by CMV exposure.

The library was made by the immunoSEQ multiplex PCR assay. For the multiplex PCR, a mixture combining 60 forward primers for TCR Vbeta segments and 13 reverse primers for TCR Jbeta segments was used. Amplification of the CDR3 region of rearranged TCR beta genes was performed with a multiplex PCR assay on genomic DNA. Amplified TCR beta libraries were sequenced as 87-base-pair reads on the Illumina HiSeq System. On the authors' methods: Across the 670 or so repertoires, a later analysis counted roughly 77 million unique TCR beta chains, approximately 10 million of which were shared by at least two donors. A nearest-neighbor algorithm error-corrected the raw reads and collapsed the reads into unique sequences, merging closely related sequences to remove PCR and sequencing errors. V, D and J gene segments were assigned by aligning CDR3 sequences to IMGT reference sequences. For a sequence to be retained, a match of at least six nucleotides to both a V gene segment and a J gene segment was required. Rearrangements were called productive when the CDR3 lacked stop codons and stayed in frame with V and J; all others were non-productive. Following IMGT convention, CDR3 was defined as the stretch from the second conserved V-encoded cysteine up to the conserved J-encoded phenylalanine. In an earlier analysis of some 550 of the donors, sequences lacking an unambiguous match to a single V gene segment were excluded. An earlier analysis of fewer than 750 of the donors called V segments functional above 56.7% productive rearrangements and segregating when the between-donor standard deviation exceeded 5%. To diagnose cytomegalovirus status from the catalog of TCR beta chain sequences, a statistical classification framework was built. In a later analysis, V and J genes were assigned by comparing TCR nucleotide sequences against IMGT/GENE-DB human TR gene sequences. Using the TCRdist pipeline, a later analysis assigned CDR3 sequences along with most-parsimonious VDJ recombination scenarios. In a later analysis, each TCR beta chain was defined by its CDR3 amino acid sequence together with its V-gene family, and reads without a unique V-gene family were excluded. To address suspected cross-contamination and a sequencing artifact, a later analysis removed roughly 580 highly shared, low-generation-probability nucleotide sequences. For each public chain, a later analysis derived a clonal expansion index from normalized ranks of inferred template counts within each repertoire. Generation probabilities in a later analysis came from a VDJ recombination model fitted to out-of-frame rearrangements, and those results were checked against IGoR. A later analysis scored TCR-TCR, TCR-HLA and TCR-CMV co-occurrence with hypergeometric tests, applying a repertoire-size bias correction to TCR pairs. A later analysis estimated false discovery rates by permuting HLA or CMV assignments 20 times. In a later analysis, co-occurring TCRs were grouped using DBSCAN, with TCRdist sequence similarity added in when clustering inside HLA-allele-positive subsets. Co-occurrence clustering excluded repertoires with fewer than 30,000 or more than 120,000 public chains, plus five with anomalous nucleotide sharing. The clones in this table, taken by TCRdb from immuneACCESS, are in-frame only. Not every clone is retained; where verified, under half of the shortfall comes from an unresolved V gene, and the cause of the rest is unknown. V and J calls and clone size come straight from that table; D and trimming were deduced from the DNA. The sample profile shows 150,000 to 200,000 clones; roughly nine tenths of them were found once. The ten largest clones represent less than 0.3% of the sample.

The cohort consisted of 670 or so healthy bone marrow donors. At the time of sampling, all cohort members were nominally healthy, though unrecorded immune exposures were likely present. The donor was CMV seronegative and belonged to the group of under 400 seronegative cohort members. Every donor gave a peripheral blood sample, and the peripheral blood mononuclear cells from that sample were used for TCR beta sequencing. The Qiagen DNeasy Blood Extraction Kit was used to extract genomic DNA from the blood cell samples. From V the trimming removes 4 bases and from J it removes 5 bases, while the gene matches leave 3 bases of the junction unaccounted for. The germline V gene (reference sequence) gives CDR1 as MNHEY and CDR2 as SMNVEV. Taken from cysteine to phenylalanine, the CDR3 has 14 residues. The kept DNA is CDR3 alone, 42 bases in frame from the first base. On this clone: Its antigen remains undetermined. Base qualities are not provided; no much larger clone lies one nucleotide away.

Source material: PBMCs. This receptor was obtained from a girl in the first two years of life in good health and CMV-seronegative. The chain employs TRBV27 and TRBJ2-3; 10 central nucleotides agree with TRBD1. The CDR3 sequence is CASSWTGGRDTQYF. The sequence in DNA is TGTGCCAGCAGTTGGACAGGGGGAAGAGATACGCAGTATTTT.